This T cell receptor beta chain came from a study of shared clonotypes between healthy human individuals. Deep-level settings were used for running the assay. Every subset's genomic DNA went evenly onto several immunoSEQ plates. Some clones are missing from TCRdb's copy, which holds only in-frame ones; the method was immunoSEQ multiplex PCR. The table records approximately 470,000 clones, approximately 82% of them present only once. V gave up 3 bases and J gave up 4 bases; unmatched junction bases: 10. Germline lookup yields CDR1 GTSNPN and CDR2 SVGIG (reference sequence). The length of the CDR3 is 15 residues.

This chain uses TRBV30 with TRBJ2-7; 9 positions match TRBD1. This receptor was obtained from a woman aged 35 to 49 in good health. Some clones in this sample may be carry-over from other donors' samples. Sequenced: PBMCs. The CDR3 bases are TGTGCCTGGAGAATCCCCGGACAGGGGATATACGAGCAGTACTTC. This sequence encodes CAWRIPGQGIYEQYF.